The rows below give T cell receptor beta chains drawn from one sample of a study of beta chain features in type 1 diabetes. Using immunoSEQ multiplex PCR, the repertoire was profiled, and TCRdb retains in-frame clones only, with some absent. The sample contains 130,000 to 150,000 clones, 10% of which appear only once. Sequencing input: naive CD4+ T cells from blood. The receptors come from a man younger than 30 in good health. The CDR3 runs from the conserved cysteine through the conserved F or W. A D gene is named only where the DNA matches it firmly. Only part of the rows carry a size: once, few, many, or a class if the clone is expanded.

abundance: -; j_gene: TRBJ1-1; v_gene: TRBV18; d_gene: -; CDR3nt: TGTGCCAGCTCACGGGCCCTCGGGGACACTGAAGCTTTCTTT; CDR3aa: CASSRALGDTEAFF
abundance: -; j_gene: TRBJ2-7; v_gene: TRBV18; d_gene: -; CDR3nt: TGTGCCAGCTCACCCTCTAGCGAGTCCTACGAGCAGTACTTC; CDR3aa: CASSPSSESYEQYF
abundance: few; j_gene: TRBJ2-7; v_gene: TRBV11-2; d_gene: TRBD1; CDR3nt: TGTGCCAGCAGCTCTGGACAGGCCCTCGAGCAGTACTTC; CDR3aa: CASSSGQALEQYF
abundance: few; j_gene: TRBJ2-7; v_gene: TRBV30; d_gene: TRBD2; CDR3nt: TGTGCCTGCGGGAGGGGAAACTCCTACGAGCAGTACTTC; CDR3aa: CACGRGNSYEQYF
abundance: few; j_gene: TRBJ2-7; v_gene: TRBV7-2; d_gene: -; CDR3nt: TGTGCCAGCAGCTTGAAGCCTTTCGGGGTTTGGGAAATCTACGAGCAGTACTTC; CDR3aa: CASSLKPFGVWEIYEQYF
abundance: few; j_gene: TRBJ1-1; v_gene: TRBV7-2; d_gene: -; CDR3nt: TGTGCCAGCAGCTTAGGTCAGGGAAGAAGGACTGAAGCTTTCTTT; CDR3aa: CASSLGQGRRTEAFF
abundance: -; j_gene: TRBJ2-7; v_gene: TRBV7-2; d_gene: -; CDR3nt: TGTGCCAGCAGCTTCCCATCCGACAGGACCCTCGAGCAGTACTTC; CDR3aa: CASSFPSDRTLEQYF
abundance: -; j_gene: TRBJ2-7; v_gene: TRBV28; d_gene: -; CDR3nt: TGTGCCAGCAGTTCCTTCGCCTACGAGCAGTACTTC; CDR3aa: CASSSFAYEQYF
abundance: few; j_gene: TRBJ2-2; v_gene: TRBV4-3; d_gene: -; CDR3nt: TGCGCCAGCAGCCTCTCCCCGCCAGGGGCCGGCACCGGGGAGCTGTTTTTT; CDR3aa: CASSLSPPGAGTGELFF
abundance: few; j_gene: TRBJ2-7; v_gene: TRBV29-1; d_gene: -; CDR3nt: TGCAGCACCTCAGGACGGGTTGACTACGAGCAGTACTTC; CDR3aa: CSTSGRVDYEQYF
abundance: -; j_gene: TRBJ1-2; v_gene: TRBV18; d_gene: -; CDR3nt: TGTGCCAGCTCACCGATCCGGGGTAGCTATGGCTACACCTTC; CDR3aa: CASSPIRGSYGYTF
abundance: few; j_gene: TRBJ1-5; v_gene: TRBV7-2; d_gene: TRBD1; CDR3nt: TGTGCCAGCAGCTTAGCGAAGTCAGGGGGATACAATCAGCCCCAGCATTTT; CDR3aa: CASSLAKSGGYNQPQHF
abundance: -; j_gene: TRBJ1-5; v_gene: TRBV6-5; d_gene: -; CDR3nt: TGTGGCCTATGGAGGGTGGCGAATTACAATCAGCCCCAGCATTTT; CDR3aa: CGLWRVANYNQPQHF
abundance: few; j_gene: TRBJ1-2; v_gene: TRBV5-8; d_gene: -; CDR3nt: TGTGCCAGCAGCTTGGGCGGGGGGCCGAGCTATGGCTACACCTTC; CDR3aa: CASSLGGGPSYGYTF
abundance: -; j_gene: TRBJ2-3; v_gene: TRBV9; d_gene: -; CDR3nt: TGTGCCAGCAGCGTAGAAGGGGGTAGAACAGATACGCAGTATTTT; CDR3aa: CASSVEGGRTDTQYF
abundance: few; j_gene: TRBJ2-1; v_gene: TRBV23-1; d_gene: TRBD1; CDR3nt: TGCGCCAGCAGTCATCCCCCAGGGGGCGTCTACAATGAGCAGTTCTTC; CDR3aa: CASSHPPGGVYNEQFF
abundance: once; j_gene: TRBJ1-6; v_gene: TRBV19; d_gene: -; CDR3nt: TGTGCCAGTAGTATATCCCACACCTCCTATAATTCACCCCTCCACTTT; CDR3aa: CASSISHTSYNSPLHF
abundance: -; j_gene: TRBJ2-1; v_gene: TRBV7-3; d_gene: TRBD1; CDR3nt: TGTGCCAGCAGCTCTGGGACAGGGTCCTACAATGAGCAGTTCTTC; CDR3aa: CASSSGTGSYNEQFF
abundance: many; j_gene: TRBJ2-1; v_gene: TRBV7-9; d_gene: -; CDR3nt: TGTGCCAGCAGAAGGGAGGTTGAGCAGTTCTTC; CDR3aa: CASRREVEQFF
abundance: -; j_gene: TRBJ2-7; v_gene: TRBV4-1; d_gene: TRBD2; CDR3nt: TGCGCCAGCAGCCCTACTAGCCGGGAGGTGTTCTACGAGCAGTACTTC; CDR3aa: CASSPTSREVFYEQYF
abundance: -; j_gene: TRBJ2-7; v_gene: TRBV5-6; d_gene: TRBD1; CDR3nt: TGTGCCAGCAGCGGGGACAGGGCGACCCTCGAGCAGTACTTC; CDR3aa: CASSGDRATLEQYF
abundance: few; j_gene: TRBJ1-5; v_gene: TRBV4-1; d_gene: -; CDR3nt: TGCGCCAGCAGCCAAGGTGGGGGCAGGGGCGGTCAGCCCCAGCATTTT; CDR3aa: CASSQGGGRGGQPQHF
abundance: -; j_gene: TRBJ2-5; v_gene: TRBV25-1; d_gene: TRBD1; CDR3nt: TGTGCCAGCAGTATAGGGACAGCACAAGAGACCCAGTACTTC; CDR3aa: CASSIGTAQETQYF
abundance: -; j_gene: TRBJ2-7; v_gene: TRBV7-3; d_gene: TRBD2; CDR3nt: TGTGCCAGCAGCTACGGACTAGCGGGCTCCTACGAGCAGTACTTC; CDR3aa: CASSYGLAGSYEQYF
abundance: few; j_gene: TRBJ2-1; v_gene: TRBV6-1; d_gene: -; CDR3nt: TGTGCCATCGCATCAACAGGGATCAATGAGCAGTTCTTC; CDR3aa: CAIASTGINEQFF
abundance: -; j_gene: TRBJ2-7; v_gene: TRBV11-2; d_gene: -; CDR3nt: TGTGCCAGCAGCGAACAACCCGGGACACTCCCCTACGAGCAGTACTTC; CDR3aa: CASSEQPGTLPYEQYF
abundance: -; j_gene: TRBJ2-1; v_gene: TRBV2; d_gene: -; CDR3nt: TGTGCCAGCAGTGAGGAGACTAGTAACTACAATGAGCAGTTCTTC; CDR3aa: CASSEETSNYNEQFF
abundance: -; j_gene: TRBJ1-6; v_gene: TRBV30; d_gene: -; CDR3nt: TGTGCCTGGAGTGTACAGGTTGATTCACCCCTCCACTTT; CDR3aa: CAWSVQVDSPLHF
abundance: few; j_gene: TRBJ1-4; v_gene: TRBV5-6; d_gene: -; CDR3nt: TGTGCCAGCAGCTTGGATCTCCGACAGGAAAATGAAAAACTGTTTTTT; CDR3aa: CASSLDLRQENEKLFF
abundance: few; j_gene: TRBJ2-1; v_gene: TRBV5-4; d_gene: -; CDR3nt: TGTGCCAGCAGCAGCACGCGCGGGGATGACTACAATGAGCAGTTCTTC; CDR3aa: CASSSTRGDDYNEQFF
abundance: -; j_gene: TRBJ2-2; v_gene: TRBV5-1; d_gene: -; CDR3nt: TGCGCCGCTCACACAGGGGAGGCCGGGGAGCTGTTTTTT; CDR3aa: CAAHTGEAGELFF
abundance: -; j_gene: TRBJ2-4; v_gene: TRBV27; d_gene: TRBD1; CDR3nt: TGTGCCAGCAGTTTAACTTTCCGGGACAGGGGAAGGGGGATTCAGTACTTC; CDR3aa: CASSLTFRDRGRGIQYF
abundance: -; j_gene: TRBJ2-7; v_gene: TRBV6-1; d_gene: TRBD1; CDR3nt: TGTGCCAGCACCATAACCGGGACAGAGCCCTACGAGCAGTACTTC; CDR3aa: CASTITGTEPYEQYF
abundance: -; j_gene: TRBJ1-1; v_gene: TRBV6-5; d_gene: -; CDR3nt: TGTGCCAGCAGGCCCAGAGGATACACTGAAGCTTTCTTT; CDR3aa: CASRPRGYTEAFF
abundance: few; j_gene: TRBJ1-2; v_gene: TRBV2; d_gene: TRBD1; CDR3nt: TGTGCCAGCAGTGGGGGGGGACAGGTCTATGGCTACACCTTC; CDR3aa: CASSGGGQVYGYTF
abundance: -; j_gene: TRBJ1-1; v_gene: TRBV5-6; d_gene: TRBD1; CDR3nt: TGTGCCAGCAACCTCCTGGACAGGGCGAACACTGAAGCTTTCTTT; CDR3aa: CASNLLDRANTEAFF
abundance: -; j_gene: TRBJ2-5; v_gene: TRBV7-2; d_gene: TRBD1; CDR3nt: TGTGTCAGCAGCTTAGGGGGGACAGGGGGCTCCAAGACCCAGTACTTC; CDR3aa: CVSSLGGTGGSKTQYF
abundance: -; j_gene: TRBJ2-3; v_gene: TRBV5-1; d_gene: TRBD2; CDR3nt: TGCGCCAGCAGCTTGGGTCTAGCGGGGGTCGTCGATACGCAGTATTTT; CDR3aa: CASSLGLAGVVDTQYF
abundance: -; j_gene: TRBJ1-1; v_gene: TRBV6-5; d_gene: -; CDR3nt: TGTGCCAGCAGTTATATAAACAAAGGGGGCACTGAAGCTTTCTTT; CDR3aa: CASSYINKGGTEAFF
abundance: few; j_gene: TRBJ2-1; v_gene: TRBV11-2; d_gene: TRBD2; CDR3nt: TGTGCCAGCACCAGGGCTAGCGGGGATGAGCAGTTCTTC; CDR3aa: CASTRASGDEQFF
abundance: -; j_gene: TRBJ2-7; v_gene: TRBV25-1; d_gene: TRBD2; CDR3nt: TGTGCCAGCAGCCGCGGGGGAAGCTCCTACGAGCAGTACTTC; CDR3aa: CASSRGGSSYEQYF
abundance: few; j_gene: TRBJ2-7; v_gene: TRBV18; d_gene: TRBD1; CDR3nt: TGTGCCAGCTCCATGTATAGGACAGGGGTCGCCTACGAGCAGTACTTC; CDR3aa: CASSMYRTGVAYEQYF
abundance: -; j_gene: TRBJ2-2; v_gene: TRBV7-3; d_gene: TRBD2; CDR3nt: TGTGCCAGCAGTAGGGGGACTAGCCCCGCCGGGGAGCTGTTTTTT; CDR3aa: CASSRGTSPAGELFF
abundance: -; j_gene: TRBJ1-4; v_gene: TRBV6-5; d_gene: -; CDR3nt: TGTGCCAGCGGAAAAAGACAAGGAACTAATGAAAAACTGTTTTTT; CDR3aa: CASGKRQGTNEKLFF
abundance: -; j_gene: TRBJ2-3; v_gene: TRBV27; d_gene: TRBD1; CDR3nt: TGTGCCAGCAGTGACCAACAGGGGGCCGCAGATACGCAGTATTTT; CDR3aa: CASSDQQGAADTQYF
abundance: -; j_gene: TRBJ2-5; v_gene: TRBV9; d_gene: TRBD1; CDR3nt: TGTGCCAGCAGCGAGAGGGACAGACGTTCCCCCGGACGGGAGACCCAGTACTTC; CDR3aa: CASSERDRRSPGRETQYF
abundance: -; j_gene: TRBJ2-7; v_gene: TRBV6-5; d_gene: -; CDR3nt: TGTGCCAGCAGTTACTCCTCAGGGACCTACGAGCAGTACTTC; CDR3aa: CASSYSSGTYEQYF